This entry is about one T cell receptor beta chain. Its antigen is as yet unknown. The entry originates in a study of cytomegalovirus exposure and HLA in healthy donors. Study-wide context: Earlier findings included about 120 million unique TCR beta sequences obtained from about 180 million T cells. The Caucasian-associated ancestry cluster contained about four fifths of the roughly 370 genotyped donors. The study's findings and limits: The investigators catalogued 150 to 200 TCR beta chains as cytomegalovirus-associated.

With 60 Vbeta and 13 Jbeta primers, the PCR was carried out. Some clones are missing from TCRdb's copy, which holds only in-frame ones; the method was immunoSEQ multiplex PCR. The sample shows about 180,000 clones, roughly 87% of them seen only once. The CDR3 totals 14 residues. V shed 3 bases and J shed 3 bases, with 10 bases lying between them. Per germline, CDR1 SGHTA and CDR2 FQGNSA. The sample taken for sequencing was PBMCs. The sequence came from a woman aged 45 to 65 in good health and CMV-seronegative. This chain links TRBV7-2 with TRBJ2-3; tentatively, D is TRBD2 (5 bases). The CDR3 protein is CASSFIPGTDTQYF. The CDR3 nucleotides read TGTGCCAGCAGCTTTATCCCGGGGACAGATACGCAGTATTTT.